These 5 T cell receptor beta chains share one sample of origin, sequenced in a study of identical twins. TCRdb redid the calling of the 5' RACE reads with MiXCR, one entry per CDR3 protein. The sample consists of about 570,000 distinct CDR3 sequences, approximately 10% of them appearing once. In addition, the sample was reused for a study of yellow fever vaccine responses in identical twins.

The sequencing input was PBMCs. Every receptor here comes from a woman between 18 and 30 years old in good health.

The V gene is TRBV5-5, the J gene TRBJ2-5; D gene unclear. This CDR3 contains 15 residues. Looked up from germline, CDR1 is SGHKS and CDR2 is YYEKEE (reference sequence). Deletions cut 0 bases from V and 0 bases from J, with 9 bases between. CDR3 nucleotides: TGTGCCAGCAGCTTGGGTGCCTATCACCAAGAGACCCAGTACTTC. As protein: CASSLGAYHQETQYF. The whole variable domain, remainder taken from reference TRBV5-5 and TRBJ2-5, is DAGVTQSPTHLIKTRGQQVTLRCSPISGHKSVSWYQQVLGQGPQFIFQYYEKEERGRGNFPDRFSARQFPNYSSELNVNALLLGDSALYLCASSLGAYHQETQYFGPGTRLLVL.

This clonotype has a count of ten or more. The genes are TRBV20-1 and TRBJ1-6; the D gene is possibly TRBD1 (5 bases). Trimming took 2 bases from V and 0 from J, leaving 14 bases between them. The CDR3 length is 17 residues. Germline V lookup: CDR1 DFQATT, CDR2 SNEGSKA (reference sequence). The CDR3 spells CSARRGAGSSYNSPLHF. The CDR3 DNA follows: TGCAGTGCTAGAAGGGGCGCGGGGAGCTCCTATAATTCACCCCTCCACTTT.

The chain combines TRBV7-9 with TRBJ1-1; D not resolved. The V gene's germline CDR1 is SEHNR and CDR2 FQNEAQ (reference sequence). CDR3 length: 12 residues. V was cut by 1 base and J by 8 bases, with 8 bases left in between. DNA for the CDR3: TGTGCCAGCAGCTTAGTCGGAAAGGAAGCTTTCTTT. Its protein is CASSLVGKEAFF. Variable domain in full (rest from reference TRBV7-9 and TRBJ1-1): DTGVSQNPRHKITKRGQNVTFRCDPISEHNRLYWYRQTLGQGPEFLTYFQNEAQLEKSRLLSDRFSAERPKGSFSTLEIQRTEQGDSAMYLCASSLVGKEAFFGQGTRLTVV.

This rearrangement joins TRBV20-1 to TRBJ2-7, with 12 bases lining up with TRBD2. CDR1 DFQATT and CDR2 SNEGSKA come from the germline V gene (reference sequence). The CDR3 sequence is 13 residues long. V shed 7 bases and J 3 bases; nucleotides not matched to a gene: 4. The CDR3 reads CSGRTSGNYEQYF. The DNA of the CDR3 is TGCAGTGGGAGGACTAGCGGGAACTACGAGCAGTACTTC.

This clonotype was seen repeatedly, ten times or more. The chain employs TRBV12-3 or TRBV12-4 and TRBJ2-3; possibly TRBD1 for D (6 bases). The CDR3 is made up of 13 amino acids. The V end was cut by 5 bases, the J end by 12 bases, with 18 bases between. The CDR3 DNA reads as TGTGCCAGCAGTCAAACCGGGACACCATCCCAGTATTTT. Amino acids: CASSQTGTPSQYF.